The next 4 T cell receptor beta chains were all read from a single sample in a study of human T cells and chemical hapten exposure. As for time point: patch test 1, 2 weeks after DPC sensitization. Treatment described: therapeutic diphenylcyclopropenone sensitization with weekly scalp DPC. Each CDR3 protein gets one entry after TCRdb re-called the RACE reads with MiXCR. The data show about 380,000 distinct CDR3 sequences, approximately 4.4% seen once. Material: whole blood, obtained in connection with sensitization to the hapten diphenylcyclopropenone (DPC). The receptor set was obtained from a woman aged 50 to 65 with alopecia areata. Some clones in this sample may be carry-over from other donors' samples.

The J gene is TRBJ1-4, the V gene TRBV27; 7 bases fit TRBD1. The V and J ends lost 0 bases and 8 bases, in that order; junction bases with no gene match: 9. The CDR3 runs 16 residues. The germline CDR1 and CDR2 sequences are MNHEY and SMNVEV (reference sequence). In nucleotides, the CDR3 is TGTGCCAGCAGTTTATCGAAGGGGGCGGGTTCGGAAAAACTGTTTTTT. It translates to CASSLSKGAGSEKLFF.

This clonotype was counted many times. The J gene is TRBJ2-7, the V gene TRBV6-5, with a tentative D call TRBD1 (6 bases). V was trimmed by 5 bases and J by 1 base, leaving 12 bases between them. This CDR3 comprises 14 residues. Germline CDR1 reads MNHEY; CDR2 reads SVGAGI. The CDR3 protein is CASSILTGSYEQYF. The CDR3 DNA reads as TGTGCCAGCAGTATCCTTACAGGGTCCTACGAGCAGTACTTC.

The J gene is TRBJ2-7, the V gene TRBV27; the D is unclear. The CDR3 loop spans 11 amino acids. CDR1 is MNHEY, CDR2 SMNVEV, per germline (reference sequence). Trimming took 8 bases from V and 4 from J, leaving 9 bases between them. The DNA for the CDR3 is TGTGCCAGCCGCCACGGGTACGAGCAGTACTTC. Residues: CASRHGYEQYF.

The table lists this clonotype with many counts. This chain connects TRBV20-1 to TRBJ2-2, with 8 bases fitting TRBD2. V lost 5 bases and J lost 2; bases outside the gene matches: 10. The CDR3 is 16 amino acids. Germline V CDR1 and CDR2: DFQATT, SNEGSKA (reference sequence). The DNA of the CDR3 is TGCAGTGCTCCCCCGACTAGCGCGGGAAACACCGGGGAGCTGTTTTTT. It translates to CSAPPTSAGNTGELFF.